This record concerns one TCR beta chain sequence. The data were obtained in a study of blood T cell repertoires in COVID-19. Sequencing used immunoSEQ multiplex PCR; TCRdb keeps in-frame clones, though not all of them. The sample lists hundreds of thousands of clones, around 90% occurring once. The study counted Cohort 3 donors as recovered given two negative PCRs, clearance, or symptom resolution. Trimming removed 2 bases from V and 1 base from J; junction bases left unmatched: 2. CDR1 is SGHDN, CDR2 FVKESK, per germline. CDR3 length equals 15 residues. The sequenced sample was PBMCs or T cells enriched from blood (not recorded which). The genes are TRBV14 and TRBJ1-1, with 9 bases lining up with TRBD1. The sequence was collected from a woman between 45 and 60 years old who had recovered from COVID-19. CDR3 in DNA: TGTGCCAGCAGCCAACAGGGACAGGGGAACACTGAAGCTTTCTTT. This translates into CASSQQGQGNTEAFF.